The source of this TCR beta chain is a study of blood T cell repertoires in COVID-19. The wider study: Both acute and convalescent COVID-19 samples were obtained from the United States, Italy and Spain. Nucleic acid was either cDNA or gDNA, and it came from T cells, B-cell-depleted T cells, or PBMCs.

In the authors' workflow: Reference gene primer amplification gave estimated nucleated cell counts. Method: immunoSEQ multiplex PCR; TCRdb's copy keeps in-frame clones and lacks some. D and trimming come from the DNA, and the V and J calls and clone size come from that table. Of 310,000 or so clones in the sample, approximately 86% were seen once. This CDR3 has 18 residues. J lost 3 bases, V lost 4 bases, and 14 bases had no gene match. Germline lookup yields CDR1 MNHNS and CDR2 SASEGT. While infection was still active, Seattle patients were enrolled and then followed longitudinally. The chain links TRBV6-1 to TRBJ2-3, with 9 bases that match TRBD1. This clonotype originated in a young man with COVID-19, enrolled during active disease. The specimen sequenced was peripheral blood. Here the CDR3 DNA reads TGTGCCAGCAGTGGGGGTTACATTGGACAGGGGAGAACAGATACGCAGTATTTT. This gives the protein CASSGGYIGQGRTDTQYF.